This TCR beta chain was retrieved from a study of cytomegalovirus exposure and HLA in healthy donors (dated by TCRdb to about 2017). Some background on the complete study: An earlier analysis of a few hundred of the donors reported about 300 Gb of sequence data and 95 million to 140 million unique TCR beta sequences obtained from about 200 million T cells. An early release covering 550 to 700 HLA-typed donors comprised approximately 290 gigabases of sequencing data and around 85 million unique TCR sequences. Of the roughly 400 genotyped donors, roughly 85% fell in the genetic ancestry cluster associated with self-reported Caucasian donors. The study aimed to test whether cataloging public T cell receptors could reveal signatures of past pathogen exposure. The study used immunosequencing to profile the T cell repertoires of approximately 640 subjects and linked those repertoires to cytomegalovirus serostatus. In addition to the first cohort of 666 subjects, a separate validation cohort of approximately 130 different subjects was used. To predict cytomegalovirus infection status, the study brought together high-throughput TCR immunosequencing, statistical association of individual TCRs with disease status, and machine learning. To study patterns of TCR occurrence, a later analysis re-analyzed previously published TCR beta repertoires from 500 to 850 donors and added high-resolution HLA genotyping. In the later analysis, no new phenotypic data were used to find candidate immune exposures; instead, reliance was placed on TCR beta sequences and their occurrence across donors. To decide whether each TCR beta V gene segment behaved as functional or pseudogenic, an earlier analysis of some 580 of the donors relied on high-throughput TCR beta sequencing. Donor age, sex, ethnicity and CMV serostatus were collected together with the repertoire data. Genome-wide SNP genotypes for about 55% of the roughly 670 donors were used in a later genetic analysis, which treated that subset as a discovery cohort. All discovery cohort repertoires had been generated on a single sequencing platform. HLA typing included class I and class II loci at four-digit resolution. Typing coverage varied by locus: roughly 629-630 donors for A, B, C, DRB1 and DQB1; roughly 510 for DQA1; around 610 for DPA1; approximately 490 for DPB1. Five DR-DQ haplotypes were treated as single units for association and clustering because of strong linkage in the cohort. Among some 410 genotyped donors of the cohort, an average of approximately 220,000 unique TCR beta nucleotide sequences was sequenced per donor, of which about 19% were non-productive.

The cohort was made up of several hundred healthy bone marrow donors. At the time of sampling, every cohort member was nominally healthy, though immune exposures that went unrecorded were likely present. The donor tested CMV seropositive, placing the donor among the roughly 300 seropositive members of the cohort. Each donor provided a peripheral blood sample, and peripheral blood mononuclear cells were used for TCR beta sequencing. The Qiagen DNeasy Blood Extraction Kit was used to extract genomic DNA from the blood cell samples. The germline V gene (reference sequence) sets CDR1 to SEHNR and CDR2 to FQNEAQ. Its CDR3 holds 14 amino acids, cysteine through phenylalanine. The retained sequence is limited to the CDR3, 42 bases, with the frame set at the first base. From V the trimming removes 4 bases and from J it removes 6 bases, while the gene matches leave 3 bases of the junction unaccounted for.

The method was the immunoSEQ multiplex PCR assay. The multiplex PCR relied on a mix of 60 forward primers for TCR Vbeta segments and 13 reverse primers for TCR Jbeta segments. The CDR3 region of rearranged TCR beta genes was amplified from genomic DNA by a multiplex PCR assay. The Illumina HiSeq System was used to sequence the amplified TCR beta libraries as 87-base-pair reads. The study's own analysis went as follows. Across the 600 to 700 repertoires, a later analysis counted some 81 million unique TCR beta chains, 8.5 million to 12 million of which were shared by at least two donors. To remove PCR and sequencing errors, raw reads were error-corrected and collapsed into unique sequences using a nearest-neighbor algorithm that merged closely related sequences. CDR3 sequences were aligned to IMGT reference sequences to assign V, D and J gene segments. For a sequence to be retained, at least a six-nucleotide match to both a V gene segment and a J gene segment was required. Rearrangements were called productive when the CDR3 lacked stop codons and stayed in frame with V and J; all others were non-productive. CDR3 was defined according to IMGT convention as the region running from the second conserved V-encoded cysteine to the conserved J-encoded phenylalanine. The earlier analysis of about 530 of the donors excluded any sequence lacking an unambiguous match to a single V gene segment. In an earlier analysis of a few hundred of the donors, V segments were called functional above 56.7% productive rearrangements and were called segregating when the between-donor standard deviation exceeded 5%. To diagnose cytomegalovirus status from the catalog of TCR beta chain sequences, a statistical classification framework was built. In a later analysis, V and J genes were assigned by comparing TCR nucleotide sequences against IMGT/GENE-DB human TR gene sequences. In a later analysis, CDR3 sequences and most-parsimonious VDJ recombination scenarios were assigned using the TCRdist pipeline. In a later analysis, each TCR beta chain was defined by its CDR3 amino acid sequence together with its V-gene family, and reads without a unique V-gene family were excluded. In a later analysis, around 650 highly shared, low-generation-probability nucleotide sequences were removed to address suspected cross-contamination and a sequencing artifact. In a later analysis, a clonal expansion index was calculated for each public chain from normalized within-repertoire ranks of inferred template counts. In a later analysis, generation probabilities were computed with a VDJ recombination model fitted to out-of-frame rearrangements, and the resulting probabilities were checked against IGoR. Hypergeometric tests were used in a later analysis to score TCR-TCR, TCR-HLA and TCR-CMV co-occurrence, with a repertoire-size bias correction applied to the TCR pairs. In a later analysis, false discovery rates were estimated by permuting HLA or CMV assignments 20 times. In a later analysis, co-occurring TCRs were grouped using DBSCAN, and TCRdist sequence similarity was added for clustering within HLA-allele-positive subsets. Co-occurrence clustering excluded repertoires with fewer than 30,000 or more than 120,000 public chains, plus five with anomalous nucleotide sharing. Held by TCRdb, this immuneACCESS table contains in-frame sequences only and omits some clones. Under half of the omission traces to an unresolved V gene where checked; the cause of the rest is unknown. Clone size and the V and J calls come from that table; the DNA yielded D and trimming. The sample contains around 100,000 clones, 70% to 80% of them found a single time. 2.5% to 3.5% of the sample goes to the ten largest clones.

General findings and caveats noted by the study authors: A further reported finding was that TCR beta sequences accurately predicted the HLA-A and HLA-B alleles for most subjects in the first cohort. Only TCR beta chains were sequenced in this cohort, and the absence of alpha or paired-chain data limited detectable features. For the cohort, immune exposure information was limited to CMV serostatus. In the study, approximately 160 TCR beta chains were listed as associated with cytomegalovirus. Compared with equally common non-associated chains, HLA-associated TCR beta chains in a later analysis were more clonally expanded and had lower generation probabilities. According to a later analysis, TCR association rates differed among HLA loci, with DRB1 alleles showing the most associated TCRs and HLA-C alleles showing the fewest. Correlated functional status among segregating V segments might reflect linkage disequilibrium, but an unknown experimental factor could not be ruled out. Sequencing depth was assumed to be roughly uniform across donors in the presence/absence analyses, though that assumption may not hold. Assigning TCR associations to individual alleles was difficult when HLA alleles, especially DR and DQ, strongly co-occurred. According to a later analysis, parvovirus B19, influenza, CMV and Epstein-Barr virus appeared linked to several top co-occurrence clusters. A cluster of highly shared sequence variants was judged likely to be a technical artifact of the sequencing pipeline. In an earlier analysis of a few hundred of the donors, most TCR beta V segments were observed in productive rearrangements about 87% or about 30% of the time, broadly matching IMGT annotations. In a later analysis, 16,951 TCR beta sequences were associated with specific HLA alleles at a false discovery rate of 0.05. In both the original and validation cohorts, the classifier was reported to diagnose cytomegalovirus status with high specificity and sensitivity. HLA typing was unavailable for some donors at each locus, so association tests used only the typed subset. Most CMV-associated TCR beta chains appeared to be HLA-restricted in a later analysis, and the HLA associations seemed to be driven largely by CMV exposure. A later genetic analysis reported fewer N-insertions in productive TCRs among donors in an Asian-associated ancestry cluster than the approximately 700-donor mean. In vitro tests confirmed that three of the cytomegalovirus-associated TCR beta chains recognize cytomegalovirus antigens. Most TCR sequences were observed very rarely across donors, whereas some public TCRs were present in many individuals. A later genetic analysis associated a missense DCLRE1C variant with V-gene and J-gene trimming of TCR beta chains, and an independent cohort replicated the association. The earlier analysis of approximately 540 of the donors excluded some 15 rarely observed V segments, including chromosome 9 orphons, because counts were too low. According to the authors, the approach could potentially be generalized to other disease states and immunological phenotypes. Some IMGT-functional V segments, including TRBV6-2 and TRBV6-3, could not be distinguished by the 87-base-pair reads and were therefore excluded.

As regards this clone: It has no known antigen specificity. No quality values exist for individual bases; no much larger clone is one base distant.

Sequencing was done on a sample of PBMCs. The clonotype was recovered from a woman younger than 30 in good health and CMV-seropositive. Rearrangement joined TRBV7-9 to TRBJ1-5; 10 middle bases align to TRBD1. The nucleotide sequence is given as TGTGCCAGCAGCTCCGGGACAGGGGTTCAGCCCCAGCATTTT. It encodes CASSSGTGVQPQHF.